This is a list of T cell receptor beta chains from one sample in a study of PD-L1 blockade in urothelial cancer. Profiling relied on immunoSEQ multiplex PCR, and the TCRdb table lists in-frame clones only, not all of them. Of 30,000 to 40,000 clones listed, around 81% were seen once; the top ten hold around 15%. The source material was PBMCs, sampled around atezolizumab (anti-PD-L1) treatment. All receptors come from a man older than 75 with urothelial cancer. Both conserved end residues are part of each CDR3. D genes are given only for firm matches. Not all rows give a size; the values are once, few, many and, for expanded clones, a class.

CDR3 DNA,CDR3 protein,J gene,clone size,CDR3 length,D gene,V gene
TGTGCCTGGAGTGTACGGAGCGATTTCACAGATACGCAGTATTTT,CAWSVRSDFTDTQYF,TRBJ2-3,once,15,-,TRBV30
TGCGCCAGCAGCTTGAACACAGGGGGCTTCTATGGCTACACCTTC,CASSLNTGGFYGYTF,TRBJ1-2,-,15,TRBD1,TRBV5-1
TGTGCCAGCGATAATCGGAGGGAGACCCAGTACTTC,CASDNRRETQYF,TRBJ2-5,-,12,-,TRBV7-9
TGTGCCAGCTCACCCCAGGGGGCGAGGCACACTGAAGCTTTCTTT,CASSPQGARHTEAFF,TRBJ1-1,few,15,TRBD1,TRBV18
TGTGCCAGTAGCCCCTTGACAGGCGGATATGTTGAAGCTTTCTTT,CASSPLTGGYVEAFF,TRBJ1-1,-,15,-,TRBV19
TGTGCCAGCTCACCACCCGGGGGGCCTGAAGCTTTCTTT,CASSPPGGPEAFF,TRBJ1-1,few,13,-,TRBV18
TGTGCCAGCTCCGCCCGGGGAAGCGAGCAGTACTTC,CASSARGSEQYF,TRBJ2-7,few,12,-,TRBV6-5
TGTGCCAGCAGCGTAGGGACTAGCGGGAGGCTTGAGCAGTTCTTC,CASSVGTSGRLEQFF,TRBJ2-1,-,15,TRBD2,TRBV9
TGTGCCAGCAGTTTGGCCTTGGCGGGAGGGTGGAAAGACGAGCAGTACTTC,CASSLALAGGWKDEQYF,TRBJ2-7,-,17,TRBD2,TRBV28
TGTGCCAGCAGCTCTGGGCAGTCTGGGGCCAACGTCCTGACTTTC,CASSSGQSGANVLTF,TRBJ2-6,-,15,-,TRBV7-2
TGTGCCAGCAGCTCCCGGGCTAGCGGTGCCGAGCAGTACTTC,CASSSRASGAEQYF,TRBJ2-7,-,14,TRBD2,TRBV11-2
TGTGCCAGTAGTACCGGAGACAGGGACCAAGAGACCCAGTACTTC,CASSTGDRDQETQYF,TRBJ2-5,-,15,TRBD1,TRBV19
TGCGCCAGCAGTGGAATGCTAGCGGGAGTCGTTAGCACAGATACGCAGTATTTT,CASSGMLAGVVSTDTQYF,TRBJ2-3,-,18,TRBD2,TRBV10-2
TGTGCCAGCAGCCCTGGCGCGGGCGTCTCCTACGAGCAGTACTTC,CASSPGAGVSYEQYF,TRBJ2-7,-,15,-,TRBV9
TGCGCCAGCAGCCAACGACAGATCACCTCCTACGAGCAGTACTTC,CASSQRQITSYEQYF,TRBJ2-7,-,15,-,TRBV4-1
TGTGCCAGCAGCTTGAGTGGGACAGACAATGAAAAACTGTTTTTT,CASSLSGTDNEKLFF,TRBJ1-4,-,15,TRBD1,TRBV5-4
TGTGCCAGCAGCCCCGGGACAGGGGAGACCCAGTACTTC,CASSPGTGETQYF,TRBJ2-5,-,13,TRBD1,TRBV5-5
TGCGCCAGCAGACAGGAAATGAACACTGAAGCTTTCTTT,CASRQEMNTEAFF,TRBJ1-1,-,13,-,TRBV5-1
TGCGCCAGCAGCTTGACTCTCGGCGGGAGGGCGGGGGAGACCCAGTACTTC,CASSLTLGGRAGETQYF,TRBJ2-5,-,17,TRBD2,TRBV5-1
TGTGCCAGCAGCTCCCGAATGGGAGAGCTTTTCGGGAGGCTAGATGAGCAGTTCTTC,CASSSRMGELFGRLDEQFF,TRBJ2-1,-,19,TRBD2,TRBV7-9
TGTGCCAGCAGTGGGGACAGGGGCTATCAGCCCCAGCATTTT,CASSGDRGYQPQHF,TRBJ1-5,-,14,TRBD1,TRBV2
TGTGCCAGCAGGGTAGGACGGGCGGGTGTCACCGGGGAGCTGTTTTTT,CASRVGRAGVTGELFF,TRBJ2-2,few,16,-,TRBV28
TGTGCCAGCAGCTTTAGCGGGAGGGCATCGGGCGAGCAGTACTTC,CASSFSGRASGEQYF,TRBJ2-7,-,15,TRBD2,TRBV11-2
TGCGCCAGCCGCCCGGGACAGACCTACAATGAGCAGTTCTTC,CASRPGQTYNEQFF,TRBJ2-1,-,14,TRBD1,TRBV5-1
TGCGCCAGCAGCCAAGAAGGGACTAGCGGCTCCTACGAGCAGTACTTC,CASSQEGTSGSYEQYF,TRBJ2-7,-,16,TRBD2,TRBV4-1
TGTGCCAGCAGCTTAGCGTTGGGACAGTTAGAGACCCAGTACTTC,CASSLALGQLETQYF,TRBJ2-5,-,15,TRBD1,TRBV11-2
TGCGCCAGCAGCGAAGCGGGAGCTATAAATGAGCAGTTCTTC,CASSEAGAINEQFF,TRBJ2-1,once,14,TRBD2,TRBV10-2
TGTGCCAGCAGCCAATGGACAGGGCCTTCCAACACTGAAGCTTTCTTT,CASSQWTGPSNTEAFF,TRBJ1-1,-,16,TRBD1,TRBV14
TGTGCCAGCAGCCAATCTAGCCGTCAGGAGGAGTTCTTC,CASSQSSRQEEFF,TRBJ2-1,-,13,-,TRBV14
TGTGCCTCTGGTACCCAGGGCGGCTATGGCTACACCTTC,CASGTQGGYGYTF,TRBJ1-2,-,13,-,TRBV30
TGTGCCAGCAGTGAACTAGCGGGAGGGCCGAGGCAGTACTTC,CASSELAGGPRQYF,TRBJ2-7,once,14,TRBD2,TRBV6-1
TGTGCCAGCAGTTTAGGCGGCACCGGGGAGCTGTTTTTT,CASSLGGTGELFF,TRBJ2-2,medium-sized,13,-,TRBV27
TGTGCCTGGAGCACTCGCTCCTACAATGAGCAGTTCTTC,CAWSTRSYNEQFF,TRBJ2-1,-,13,-,TRBV30
TGTGCCAGTGAGGGTAATGAGCAGTTCTTC,CASEGNEQFF,TRBJ2-1,-,10,-,TRBV2
TGTGCCAGCAGTCCTCGACTAGCGGGAGTCGATGAGCAGTTCTTC,CASSPRLAGVDEQFF,TRBJ2-1,-,15,TRBD2,TRBV6-6
TGCGCCAGCAGCCTACCGGGACAGGGGGGTACAGAGCAGTACTTC,CASSLPGQGGTEQYF,TRBJ2-7,-,15,TRBD1,TRBV4-1
TGCGCCAGCAGCTCATATAGTGGGGCAGGGCTCCCAGATACGCAGTATTTT,CASSSYSGAGLPDTQYF,TRBJ2-3,-,17,-,TRBV5-1
TGTGCCAGTACTCCCGGGGACAGGGGTATCTACACCTTC,CASTPGDRGIYTF,TRBJ1-2,-,13,TRBD1,TRBV19
TGCGCCAGCAGCCAAGGGGGTAGCGGGCACCTCTACGAGCAGTACTTC,CASSQGGSGHLYEQYF,TRBJ2-7,-,16,TRBD2,TRBV4-1
TGTGCCAGCACCCCCGGGGGATCTGGGGCCAACGTCCTGACTTTC,CASTPGGSGANVLTF,TRBJ2-6,-,15,-,TRBV28
TGTGCCTGGAGTCGGGGACTAGTTATGCGCACAGATACGCAGTATTTT,CAWSRGLVMRTDTQYF,TRBJ2-3,-,16,TRBD2,TRBV30
TGTGCCAGCAGTTATATTAGGAGCGAGCAGTACTTC,CASSYIRSEQYF,TRBJ2-7,-,12,-,TRBV6-6
TGTGCCAGCAGCCACGCACCGGGACAGGACGAGCAGTACTTC,CASSHAPGQDEQYF,TRBJ2-7,-,14,TRBD1,TRBV6-5
TGTGCCTGGAAAGGGGTCGTTGCAACTAATGAAAAACTGTTTTTT,CAWKGVVATNEKLFF,TRBJ1-4,few,15,-,TRBV30
TGTGCCTGGAGTCGTCGTGCGGCCGAGCAGTACTTC,CAWSRRAAEQYF,TRBJ2-7,-,12,-,TRBV30
TGCGCCAGCAGCCAAGATTCAAGCTTCGCGACCCAGTACTTC,CASSQDSSFATQYF,TRBJ2-5,-,14,-,TRBV4-3
TGTGCCAGCAGCCCGATGCTCCAGGCCTCAAATTCGGAAAACATTCAGTACTTC,CASSPMLQASNSENIQYF,TRBJ2-4,-,18,-,TRBV14
TGTGCCAGTAGTCGATCGGGAGGGGCCAAAAACATTCAGTACTTC,CASSRSGGAKNIQYF,TRBJ2-4,-,15,TRBD2,TRBV19
TGTGCCAGCAGCTCCCGAACGATACTAGCGGGAGTTCGAGAGCAGTACTTC,CASSSRTILAGVREQYF,TRBJ2-7,-,17,TRBD2,TRBV7-2
TGTGCCAGCAGCCCGAACAGGCCAGGGGGCATCTACGAGCAGTACTTC,CASSPNRPGGIYEQYF,TRBJ2-7,-,16,TRBD1,TRBV7-4
TGCGCCAGCAGCCAAGATCGCAGAGCTCGGGGCGAGCAGTACTTC,CASSQDRRARGEQYF,TRBJ2-7,-,15,-,TRBV4-3
TGCGCCAGCAGCTCGGGACAGGGAACCCCCAATGAGCAGTTCTTC,CASSSGQGTPNEQFF,TRBJ2-1,-,15,TRBD1,TRBV5-1
TGTGCCACCGGGACAGGGGCCAGCAATCAGCCCCAGCATTTT,CATGTGASNQPQHF,TRBJ1-5,-,14,TRBD1,TRBV28
TGTGCCAGCAGCTTGGCCGGGACAGGGGCAAGAAACACCATATATTTT,CASSLAGTGARNTIYF,TRBJ1-3,-,16,TRBD1,TRBV5-6
TGTGCCAGCAGCCTAGCCGACACCGGGGAGCTGTTTTTT,CASSLADTGELFF,TRBJ2-2,-,13,-,TRBV9